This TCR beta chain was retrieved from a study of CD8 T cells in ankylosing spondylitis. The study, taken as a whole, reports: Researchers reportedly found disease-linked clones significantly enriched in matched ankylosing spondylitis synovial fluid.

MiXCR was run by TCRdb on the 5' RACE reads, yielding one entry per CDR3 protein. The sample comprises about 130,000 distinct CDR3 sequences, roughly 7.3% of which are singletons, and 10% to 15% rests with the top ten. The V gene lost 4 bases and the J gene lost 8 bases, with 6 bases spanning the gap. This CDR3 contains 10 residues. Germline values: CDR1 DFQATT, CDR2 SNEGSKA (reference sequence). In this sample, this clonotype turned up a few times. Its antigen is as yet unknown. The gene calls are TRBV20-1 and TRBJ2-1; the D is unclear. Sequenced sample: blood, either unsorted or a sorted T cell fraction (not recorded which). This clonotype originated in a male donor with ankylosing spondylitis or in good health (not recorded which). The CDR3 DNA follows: TGCAGTGCTACGGGCCATGAGCAGTTCTTC. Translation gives CSATGHEQFF.